The clone carrying this T cell receptor beta chain was seen more than once but under ten times. This entry is derived from a study of T cells after yellow fever vaccination. TCRdb fed the 5' RACE reads into MiXCR, producing one record per CDR3 protein. The sample yields 150,000 to 200,000 distinct CDR3 sequences, around 8.5% seen once. The CDR3 has 16 residues. In germline, CDR1 is SEHNR, CDR2 FQNEAQ (reference sequence). The J segment lost 3 bases and the V segment lost 4 bases, leaving 8 bases of the junction unmatched. The chain employs TRBV7-9 and TRBJ2-2, with TRBD1 matching 7 bases. This clonotype was sampled from a man aged 18 to 30 who received the YFV17D yellow fever vaccine. The source was CD8+ T cells sorted from PBMCs, collected 45 days after the yellow fever booster vaccination. The CDR3 DNA follows: TGTGCCAGCAGCTCACCCGGGGACAGACACACCGGGGAGCTGTTTTTT. Protein product: CASSSPGDRHTGELFF.